This entry lists 27 T cell receptor beta chains sequenced from one sample in a study of blood T cells in healthy people across ages (dated by TCRdb to 2013 to 2016). Library creation used 5' RACE. Sequencing took place on an Illumina HiSeq 2500. A second about 7 to 11 cycle PCR used a sample-barcoded 5' primer and a J-beta primer mix. TCRdb passed the public sequencing reads through fastp at Q25 and MiXCR, retaining productive beta sequences. Identical CDR3 protein sequences are pooled into one entry, listed with their most common genes and DNA. The sample table lists over a million distinct CDR3 sequences, more than 35% of them with a count of one. About 20% of the sample comes from the top ten. Sequenced material: blood. Every receptor here comes from an older woman in good health.

The chain has TRBV15 and TRBJ1-1; no clear D gene. V was clipped by 8 bases and J by 1 base, with 8 bases between them. Germline loops: CDR1 LNHNV, CDR2 YYDKDF (reference sequence). The CDR3 loop spans 12 amino acids. CDR3 sequence reads: CATGRTNTEAFF. DNA for the CDR3: TGTGCCACCGGGCGGACGAACACTGAAGCTTTCTTT.

The V gene is TRBV27, the J gene TRBJ2-7, with D possibly matching TRBD1 (5 bases). The J call may be in error: the DNA end matches TRBJ2-5 better. Germline V CDR1 and CDR2: MNHEY, SMNVEV (reference sequence). This CDR3 has 15 amino acids. The CDR3 DNA is TGTGCCACTAAGGGAAGGCGACAGCTTCCCGAGACCCAGTACTTC. It codes for CATKGRRQLPETQYF.

The V gene is TRBV27, the J gene TRBJ2-1; maybe TRBD2 (6 bases). The CDR3 sequence is 15 residues long. V lost 3 bases and J lost 0, with 9 bases in between. Germline CDR1 reads MNHEY; CDR2 reads SMNVEV (reference sequence). CDR3 sequence: CASSFFGGSYNEQFF. Written as DNA, the CDR3 is TGTGCCAGCAGTTTCTTCGGGGGCTCCTACAATGAGCAGTTCTTC.

This clonotype was detected only a few times. The rearrangement uses TRBV24-1 and TRBJ2-7, with D possibly being TRBD1 (5 bases). The CDR3 has 13 residues. The germline V and J ends were trimmed by 4 bases and 4 bases, with 10 bases remaining between them. CDR1 and CDR2 (germline): KGHDR, SFDVKD. The CDR3 loop is CATSEGDSYEQYF. The CDR3 DNA reads TGTGCCACCAGTGAGGGCGACAGTTACGAGCAGTACTTC.

This clonotype was seen more than once but under ten times. J is TRBJ2-3 and V is TRBV2; 9 bases are a match to TRBD2. The CDR3 consists of 14 residues. The germline CDR1 and CDR2 sequences are SNHLY and FYNNEI. V lost 5 bases and J lost 2; bases outside the gene matches: 2. The CDR3 loop reads CASSRLAATDTQYF. CDR3 coding DNA: TGTGCCAGCAGTCGACTAGCGGCCACAGATACGCAGTATTTT.

This chain joins TRBV28 and TRBJ2-7, with D uncertain. The CDR3 extends over 15 amino acids. V was cut by 7 bases and J by 2 bases, with 18 bases left in between. Germline V gene data show CDR1 as MDHEN and CDR2 as SYDVKM. In DNA form, the CDR3 reads TGTGCCAGCACCCCGGTGGGGTCGGCAACCTACGAGCAGTACTTC. This sequence encodes CASTPVGSATYEQYF.

The chain uses TRBV6-5 and TRBJ1-5, with TRBD1 matching over 7 bases. Germline CDR1 is MNHEY and CDR2 is SVGAGI. The length of the CDR3 is 15 residues. V gave up 7 bases and J gave up 1 base; unmatched junction bases: 7. The CDR3 DNA reads as TGTGCCAGCAAGAGACAGGGCGAGAGCAATCAGCCCCAGCATTTT. Its protein product is CASKRQGESNQPQHF.

Comment on this clonotype: A much larger clonotype is one base distant, so this may be a read error. V is TRBV9 and J is TRBJ2-5; 9 bases agree with TRBD1. The tail of the sequence fits TRBJ2-7 better, so the J call may be wrong. Germline V gene sequence: CDR1 SGDLS, CDR2 YYNGEE. The CDR3 is 14 residues long. CDR3 DNA: TGTGCCAGCAGCGTTGGGACAGGGTGCTACGAGCAGTACTTC. This encodes CASSVGTGCYEQYF.

This clonotype showed up just a few times. This chain joins TRBV10-1 and TRBJ2-3; either TRBD1 or TRBD2 may supply D (5 bases each). The V gene lost 10 bases and the J gene lost 1 base, with 12 bases spanning the gap. This CDR3 region has 13 residues. CDR1 is WNHNN, CDR2 SYGVQD, per germline (reference sequence). As DNA, the CDR3 is TGCGCCACGTCCCGGGACGGCACAGATACGCAGTATTTT. It yields the protein CATSRDGTDTQYF.

The chain's CDR3 is CASSQDASGLSHEQFF. The CDR3 nucleotides are TGTGCCAGCAGCCAGGATGCTAGCGGTCTTTCCCATGAGCAGTTCTTC. V and J are TRBV3-1 and TRBJ2-1; 7 bases line up with TRBD2. Germline CDR1 LGHDT, CDR2 YNNKEL (reference sequence). CDR3 length: 16 residues. V was clipped by 3 bases and J by 8 bases; unmatched bases: 13.

The genes are TRBV9 and TRBJ2-5, with TRBD2 identical over 7 bases. The CDR3 spans 15 residues. Per the germline V gene, CDR1 is SGDLS and CDR2 is YYNGEE. V shed 1 base and J 5 bases; nucleotides not matched to a gene: 8. CDR3 residues: CASSVFGEGFETQYF. The CDR3 DNA is TGTGCCAGCAGCGTATTTGGGGAGGGTTTCGAGACCCAGTACTTC.

The gene calls are TRBV29-1 and TRBJ2-5, with D perhaps TRBD1 or TRBD2 (5 bases each). The end of the DNA aligns better with TRBJ2-7, so the J call may be wrong. This CDR3 spans 15 amino acids. The germline gives CDR1 SQVTM, CDR2 ANQGSEA. The CDR3 loop reads CSVVAGAGRLYEQYF. DNA for the CDR3: TGCAGCGTCGTCGCGGGTGCAGGGAGACTTTACGAGCAGTACTTC.

Comment on this clonotype: A much larger clone lies one base from this, so it may be a read error. The J gene is TRBJ2-7, the V gene TRBV6-6, with TRBD1 matching over 10 bases. The CDR3 has 14 amino acids. The germline CDR1 and CDR2 sequences are MNHNY and SVGAGI (reference sequence). The V and J ends lost 5 bases and 7 bases, in that order; junction bases with no gene match: 8. The CDR3 sequence: CASSRQGAYNEQYF. Here the CDR3 DNA reads TGTGCCAGCAGTCGACAGGGGGCCTACAATGAGCAGTACTTC.

The V call is TRBV12-3 or TRBV12-4, the J call TRBJ2-5, with unresolved D. The tail of the sequence fits TRBJ2-7 better, so the J call may be wrong. The CDR3 has 13 amino acids. The CDR3 coding sequence is TGTGCCAGCAGTTTGGGATATGAGGACGAGCAGTACTTC. It specifies CASSLGYEDEQYF.

This chain links TRBV27 with TRBJ1-2; D is unclear. CDR1 is MNHEY, CDR2 SMNVEV, per germline (reference sequence). This CDR3 is built from 13 residues. V lost 5 bases and J 8 bases, leaving 15 bases between the germline ends. The chain's CDR3 is CASSPGRRWGYTF. In DNA, the CDR3 is TGTGCCAGCAGTCCCGGGCGCCGGTGGGGCTACACCTTC.

This sequence joins TRBV10-3 and TRBJ2-1; TRBD2 matches at 12 bases. This CDR3 is built from 16 residues. Losses at the gene ends were 4 bases for V and 7 bases for J; bases not matched to a gene: 8. The germline V gene has CDR1 ENHRY and CDR2 SYGVKD. The DNA for the CDR3 is TGTGCCATCAGTGTATCTAGCGGGAGGGCCACGAATGAGCAGTTCTTC. Its protein product is CAISVSSGRATNEQFF.

This clonotype has ten or more counts. V is TRBV7-3 and J is TRBJ2-5, with D perhaps given as TRBD1 or TRBD2 (7 bases each). Trimming took 1 base from V and 2 from J, leaving 17 bases between them. Germline lookup yields CDR1 SGHTA and CDR2 FQGTGA. This CDR3 is 17 amino acids long. The CDR3 sequence is CASSLNPQGRAQETQYF. CDR3 DNA: TGTGCCAGCAGCTTAAACCCACAGGGGAGGGCACAAGAGACCCAGTACTTC.

This clonotype occurred a few times. The V gene is TRBV20-1, the J gene TRBJ2-7; D may correspond to TRBD1 or TRBD2 (6 bases each). V gave up 0 bases and J gave up 3 bases, with 18 bases separating them. The CDR3 totals 16 residues. Germline V gene lookup returns CDR1 DFQATT and CDR2 SNEGSKA (reference sequence). Here the CDR3 reads CSARDSGPEGGYEQYF. The CDR3 DNA reads as TGCAGTGCTAGAGATTCAGGACCTGAGGGGGGCTACGAGCAGTACTTC.

V gene TRBV18 combines with J gene TRBJ1-1; D perhaps matches TRBD1 (6 bases). The V end was cut by 4 bases, the J end by 0 bases, with 9 bases between. This CDR3 contains 14 residues. The germline gives CDR1 KGHSH, CDR2 LQKENI. The CDR3 nucleotides are TGTGCCAGCTCACGACAGGCGCTGAACACTGAAGCTTTCTTT. Its protein product is CASSRQALNTEAFF.

This clonotype showed up just a few times. The V gene is TRBV6-5, the J gene TRBJ1-2; D remains unclear. V lost 3 bases to trimming and J lost 2 bases, with 7 bases between them. The germline CDR1 and CDR2 sequences are MNHEY and SVGAGI. This CDR3 is 13 amino acids long. In DNA form, the CDR3 reads TGTGCCAGCAGTTATGGTCGAAACTATGGCTACACCTTC. Amino acids: CASSYGRNYGYTF.

The rearrangement uses TRBV11-1 and TRBJ2-7; D possibly corresponds to TRBD1 (7 bases). From germline, CDR1 is SGHAT and CDR2 FQDESV (reference sequence). The CDR3 contains 15 residues. Trimming cost V 7 bases and J 6 bases, with 22 bases left between them. The CDR3 DNA is TGTGCCAGCAACCCGCAGGCAGGGGGACTTTCCGAGCAGTACTTC. This encodes CASNPQAGGLSEQYF.

The chain recombines TRBV12-3 or TRBV12-4 with TRBJ2-1, with 9 positions matching TRBD1. V was pared by 6 bases and J by 7 bases, with 13 bases of the junction left unmatched. The CDR3 runs to 16 residues. CDR3 nucleotides: TGTGCCAGCAGAACATCCAGGACAGGGGTTCCAAATGAGCAGTTCTTC. It translates to CASRTSRTGVPNEQFF.

About this clonotype: One junction end does not reproduce the germline sequence, and a read error may be involved. V is TRBV7-6 and J is TRBJ2-5, with a possible D match to TRBD1 (6 bases). This CDR3 comprises 14 residues. Germline assignment: CDR1 SGHVS and CDR2 FNYEAQ. CDR3 bases: TGTGCCAGCGATTGGGGGCCGTACCAAGAGCCCCAGTACTTC. This translates into CASDWGPYQEPQYF.

This clonotype was seen a few times. V usage is TRBV9 and J usage is TRBJ1-1; maybe TRBD1 (5 bases). Looked up from germline, CDR1 is SGDLS and CDR2 is YYNGEE. V was clipped by 0 bases and J by 1 base, with 10 bases between them. CDR3 length equals 15 residues. The CDR3: CASSVAGAGNTEAFF. As DNA, the CDR3 is TGTGCCAGCAGCGTAGCTGGGGCCGGGAACACTGAAGCTTTCTTT. The full variable domain, rest sourced from reference TRBV9 and TRBJ1-1, is DSGVTQTPKHLITATGQRVTLRCSPRSGDLSVYWYQQSLDQGLQFLIQYYNGEERAKGNILERFSAQQFPDLHSELNLSSLELGDSALYFCASSVAGAGNTEAFFGQGTRLTVV.

V is TRBV29-1 and J is TRBJ2-1, with D perhaps matching TRBD1 (6 bases). Germline-derived CDR1 and CDR2 are SQVTM and ANQGSEA. V was cut by 2 bases and J by 1 base, with 12 bases left in between. The CDR3 totals 15 residues. The CDR3: CSVEYRVVSYNEQFF. The CDR3, as DNA: TGCAGCGTTGAATACAGGGTAGTTTCCTACAATGAGCAGTTCTTC.

This clonotype has ten or more counts. This sequence joins TRBV3-1 and TRBJ2-1; D is unclear. Per the germline V gene, CDR1 is LGHDT and CDR2 is YNNKEL (reference sequence). V lost 0 bases, J lost 6 bases, and 12 bases lay in between. The CDR3 is 15 residues long. CDR3 bases: TGTGCCAGCAGCCAAGACCTGAACCGAGTCAATGAGCAGTTCTTC. Translating it yields CASSQDLNRVNEQFF.

V and J are TRBV7-2 and TRBJ2-4, with 7 bases matching TRBD2. The DNA end is more similar to TRBJ2-7, so the J call may be wrong. The CDR3 has 19 residues. Germline V lookup: CDR1 SGHTA, CDR2 FQGNSA. The CDR3 DNA sequence: TGTGCCAGCAGCTTAGCGCTGGCGGGAGAATTTTCGAGGGAAAACGAGCAGTACTTC. Its protein product is CASSLALAGEFSRENEQYF.